One and the same sample provided the 10 T cell receptor beta chains below, sequenced in a study of tumor-infiltrating lymphocytes in primary liver carcinoma. The source material, roughly 20-31 mg of unsorted bulk tissue, was used to co-extract RNA and DNA. From 500 ng total RNA, TCR beta cDNA was generated with a primer in the constant region. Libraries covering TCR beta were generated through three nested multiplex PCR rounds (using a slightly modified ARM-PCR). The first two PCR rounds used TRBV1-TRBV30 forward primers with a C-beta reverse primer, 9 to 11 cycles each. MiXCR was run by TCRdb on the multiplex PCR reads, yielding one entry per CDR3 protein. The repertoire holds tens of thousands of distinct CDR3 sequences, over 60% seen once, with roughly a fifth in the top ten. Sequencing was done on a sample of liver tumor tissue from sampling region 1. Subset: tumor region T1, superior pole. The receptors derive from a man aged 35 to 55 with primary liver carcinoma and hepatitis B virus infection.

Concerning this clonotype: One end of the junction varies from germline; a read error may be responsible. The chain carries TRBV29-1 and TRBJ1-4; TRBD1 might be the D (6 bases). In germline, CDR1 is SQVTM, CDR2 ANQGSEA. The CDR3 runs to 13 residues. CDR3 region: CNVDQGKGETLFF. In nucleotides, the CDR3 is TGCAACGTTGATCAGGGGAAAGGTGAAACACTGTTTTTT.

Remarks on this clonotype: A clone one base away is much larger, so this may be a read error. The rearrangement uses TRBV6-1 and TRBJ2-2; D gene ambiguous. The CDR3 length is 14 residues. Germline-derived CDR1 and CDR2 are MNHNS and SASEGT. CDR3 sequence (DNA): TGTGTCAGCAGGCTCGCATATCTGGCCGGGGAGCTGTTTTTT. Its protein is CVSRLAYLAGELFF.

The V gene is TRBV11-1, the J gene TRBJ2-3; possibly TRBD2 for D (6 bases). The CDR3 extends over 16 amino acids. Germline values: CDR1 SGHAT, CDR2 FQDESV (reference sequence). Between the trimmed V and J ends, which lost 5 bases and 14 bases, there was a span of 29 bases. The CDR3 loop is CASSKGVAVSTDTRYF. DNA for the CDR3: TGTGCCAGCAGCAAGGGAGTAGCGGTTAGCACAGATACACGGTATTTT.

This clonotype was picked up many times. The gene calls are TRBV12-3 or TRBV12-4 and TRBJ2-5, with 10 nucleotides matching TRBD1. This CDR3 spans 14 amino acids. V was clipped by 5 bases and J by 9 bases; unmatched bases: 9. DNA of the CDR3: TGTGCCAGCAGTCCCGGGACAGGGGATTGGGCCCAGTACTTC. Its translation is CASSPGTGDWAQYF.

On this clonotype: At one of its ends the junction is not consistent with the germline gene, which may arise from a read error. The chain couples TRBV29-1 to TRBJ2-7; D unresolved. From germline, CDR1 is SQVTM and CDR2 ANQGSEA. The CDR3 runs 16 residues. The CDR3 DNA sequence: TGCAACGTTGAAGATCAAGAGGCCACCCCTTCCTTTGAGCAGTACTTC. It translates to CNVEDQEATPSFEQYF.

Worth noting for this clonotype: A junction boundary mismatches the germline segment, possibly from a read error. The chain links TRBV4-2 to TRBJ2-1; D is possibly TRBD2 (5 bases). CDR3 length: 14 amino acids. CDR1 is LGHNA and CDR2 is YNFKEQ in the germline V gene. The CDR3 DNA follows: TGTGCCAGCTGCCAAGCTAGTAGGGAGAATGAGCAGTTCTTC. Protein sequence: CASCQASRENEQFF.

As regards this clonotype: A read error may explain this, as a much larger clone is one base away. The gene calls are TRBV10-3 and TRBJ1-1, with no clear D. V lost 6 bases to trimming and J lost 3 bases, with 14 bases between them. The CDR3 sequence is 14 residues long. CDR1 is ENHRY, CDR2 SYGVKD, per germline. The DNA of the CDR3 is TGTGCCATCAGCCCTTCCGGGAGAGACACTGAAGCTTTCTTT. Translating gives CAISPSGRDTEAFF.

Details on this clonotype: Germline and junction disagree at one end, which may indicate a read error. This chain links TRBV6-2 or TRBV6-3 with TRBJ2-3, with D perhaps assigned TRBD1 or TRBD2 (5 bases each). Germline CDR1 and CDR2: MNHEY and SVGEGT. The CDR3 contains 14 residues. CDR3 protein: CANSYPGTTDTQYF. The CDR3 DNA follows: TGCGCCAACAGTTACCCGGGGACCACAGATACACAGTATTTT.

The genes are TRBV30 and TRBJ2-7, with D perhaps given as TRBD1 or TRBD2 (5 bases each). The CDR3 contains 12 residues. Trimming pared 5 bases from V and 6 bases from J, leaving 14 bases between. CDR1 GTSNPN and CDR2 SVGIG come from the germline V gene (reference sequence). The CDR3 loop reads CAWGTGAGEQYF. The CDR3 bases are TGTGCCTGGGGTACTGGGGCGGGCGAGCAGTACTTC. The complete variable domain, with remaining parts taken from reference TRBV30 and TRBJ2-7, reads SQTIHQWPATLVQPVGSPLSLECTVEGTSNPNLYWYRQAAGRGLQLLFYSVGIGQISSEVPQNLSASRPQDRQFILSSKKLLLSDSGFYLCAWGTGAGEQYFGPGTRLTVT.

V usage is TRBV5-4 and J usage is TRBJ1-1, with 8 bases matching TRBD1. CDR3 size: 19 residues. Germline loops: CDR1 SGHNT, CDR2 YYREEE (reference sequence). The V segment lost 9 bases and the J segment 0 bases; nucleotides outside the gene matches: 22. CDR3 amino acids: CANSGGITGQGRMNTEAFF. The CDR3 nucleotides are TGTGCCAACAGTGGAGGTATAACCGGACAGGGCAGGATGAACACTGAAGCTTTCTTT.